This T cell receptor (beta chain) is from a study of beta chain features in type 1 diabetes. Study-level background: Patients shared similar age, gender and cell yields with healthy donors. Across the samples, roughly 98 million sorted cells were examined in total. Points from the study as a whole: Patients with Type 1 diabetes showed moderately but significantly shorter TCRB CDR3s in all four CD4+ subsets. Sampled from patients, naive, central memory and Treg TCRB repertoires appeared more similar than those sampled from healthy donors.

Since all of the isolated RNA was reverse transcribed, expressed TCRB transcripts were what got sequenced. Measured with immunoSEQ multiplex PCR; TCRdb has only the in-frame clones, and not every one. This table has a few hundred thousand clones, 13% appearing once. This clone showed up just a few times. Its antigen is unknown. The CDR3 has 14 residues. Germline V gene sequence: CDR1 KGHSH, CDR2 LQKENI. The V end was cut by 2 bases, the J end by 1 base, with 8 bases between. CD45RO/CCR7/CD25/CD127/CD95/CD27 staining was used to isolate CD4+ naive, central memory, regulatory and stem cell-like memory cells by sorting.

The sequence was collected from a woman between 18 and 29 years old with type 1 diabetes. The chain has TRBV18 and TRBJ1-2; D not certain. Sample: naive CD4+ T cells from blood. CDR3 coding DNA: TGTGCCAGCTCACCAGTTGAGGGTAACTATGGCTACACCTTC. Translating it yields CASSPVEGNYGYTF.